Listed below are T cell receptor beta chains from one sample, sequenced in a study of T-cell reconstitution after alpha-beta-depleted transplantation in children. TCRdb reanalysed the PCR reads using MiXCR and keeps one entry per CDR3 protein. Here the sample spans about 400,000 distinct CDR3 sequences, roughly 22% being singletons. The material was PBMCs from the stem cell graft donor, obtained from the stem cell graft. These receptors came from a human donor who donated a stem cell graft to a child with acute myeloid leukemia. Both conserved end residues are part of each CDR3. Fields, in order: V gene, J gene, CDR3 protein.

V gene: TRBV25-1
J gene: TRBJ1-2
CDR3 protein: CASSDLTGGAGGYTF

V gene: TRBV29-1
J gene: TRBJ2-7
CDR3 protein: CSVGLGPGVGKQYF

V gene: TRBV5-1
J gene: TRBJ2-1
CDR3 protein: CASSPGLARSYNEQFF

V gene: TRBV7-3
J gene: TRBJ2-1
CDR3 protein: CASSLIGAGAYNEQFF

V gene: TRBV12-3/TRBV12-4
J gene: TRBJ2-5
CDR3 protein: CASNSGTRRDETQYF

V gene: TRBV25-1
J gene: TRBJ2-1
CDR3 protein: CASSPAGLAGGNQFF

V gene: TRBV28
J gene: TRBJ2-7
CDR3 protein: CASSSTAPSYEQYF

V gene: TRBV7-2
J gene: TRBJ2-1
CDR3 protein: CASTQAREVPEQFF

V gene: TRBV15
J gene: TRBJ2-2
CDR3 protein: CATSRDRGAGELFF

V gene: TRBV11-2
J gene: TRBJ2-3
CDR3 protein: CASSLGLAADTQYF

V gene: TRBV5-1
J gene: TRBJ1-4
CDR3 protein: CASSLIPAPAEKLFF

V gene: TRBV7-2
J gene: TRBJ2-3
CDR3 protein: CASSLIGGQGPDTQYF

V gene: TRBV30
J gene: TRBJ2-7
CDR3 protein: CARVFGGEQYF

V gene: TRBV7-8
J gene: TRBJ2-1
CDR3 protein: CASTRQADAANSYNEQFF

V gene: TRBV27
J gene: TRBJ2-5
CDR3 protein: CASSPGLAAPPETQYF

V gene: TRBV28
J gene: TRBJ2-1
CDR3 protein: CASSAWDRDNEQFF

V gene: TRBV6-4
J gene: TRBJ2-3
CDR3 protein: CASSDRYRGSTDTQYF

V gene: TRBV12-3/TRBV12-4
J gene: TRBJ2-1
CDR3 protein: CASTQLSEQFF

V gene: TRBV2
J gene: TRBJ2-3
CDR3 protein: CASCPPGVPHKTQYF

V gene: TRBV6-1
J gene: TRBJ2-3
CDR3 protein: CASTIAGSTDTQYF

V gene: TRBV7-2
J gene: TRBJ2-7
CDR3 protein: CASSLGASPHEQYF

V gene: TRBV6-5
J gene: TRBJ1-5
CDR3 protein: CASRGGQAYNQPQHF

V gene: TRBV20-1
J gene: TRBJ2-2
CDR3 protein: CSARFSGRSTGELFF

V gene: TRBV7-2
J gene: TRBJ2-2
CDR3 protein: CASSLIAGGRTGELFF

V gene: TRBV10-3
J gene: TRBJ2-5
CDR3 protein: CAISGWTSGSLGQETQYF

V gene: TRBV20-1
J gene: TRBJ1-4
CDR3 protein: CSARSGTVNEKLFF

V gene: TRBV10-2
J gene: TRBJ2-1
CDR3 protein: CASALAGGNYNEQFF

V gene: TRBV5-1
J gene: TRBJ2-6
CDR3 protein: CASSLGGDPGANVLTF

V gene: TRBV5-1
J gene: TRBJ2-3
CDR3 protein: CASSFRGRPSTDTQYF

V gene: TRBV12-3/TRBV12-4
J gene: TRBJ2-1
CDR3 protein: CASSLDVVQFF

V gene: TRBV20-1
J gene: TRBJ2-4
CDR3 protein: CSARDRGSKNIQYF

V gene: TRBV10-3
J gene: TRBJ2-7
CDR3 protein: CAISALGYEQYF

V gene: TRBV10-2
J gene: TRBJ2-7
CDR3 protein: CASKTGGLRNEQYF

V gene: TRBV12-3/TRBV12-4
J gene: TRBJ2-3
CDR3 protein: CASSLYRTGGFHADTQYF

V gene: TRBV20-1
J gene: TRBJ1-6
CDR3 protein: CSASQSTRSPLHF

V gene: TRBV12-3/TRBV12-4
J gene: TRBJ1-2
CDR3 protein: CASSLAGGGGYTF

V gene: TRBV5-1
J gene: TRBJ2-3
CDR3 protein: CASSAASGRPTDTQYF

V gene: TRBV20-1
J gene: TRBJ2-1
CDR3 protein: CSATGDSYNEQFF

V gene: TRBV6-5
J gene: TRBJ2-5
CDR3 protein: CASRTTNKETQYF

V gene: TRBV15
J gene: TRBJ2-5
CDR3 protein: CATSRDRAGGPGEQETQYF

V gene: TRBV29-1
J gene: TRBJ2-3
CDR3 protein: CSAWGEVDTQYF

V gene: TRBV12-3/TRBV12-4
J gene: TRBJ2-1
CDR3 protein: CASSDYPGTHNNEQFF

V gene: TRBV7-8
J gene: TRBJ2-3
CDR3 protein: CASSLSRGRRNTQYF

V gene: TRBV10-3
J gene: TRBJ1-3
CDR3 protein: CVISEGGQRPTIYF

V gene: TRBV5-1
J gene: TRBJ2-7
CDR3 protein: CASSLDSAYEQYF

V gene: TRBV7-9
J gene: TRBJ2-1
CDR3 protein: CASTWASGKNNEQFF

V gene: TRBV24-1
J gene: TRBJ2-1
CDR3 protein: CATSDPGQVYNEQFF

V gene: TRBV5-1
J gene: TRBJ2-3
CDR3 protein: CASSSGQSGDTQYF

V gene: TRBV28
J gene: TRBJ2-4
CDR3 protein: CASIRRVLAKNIQYF

V gene: TRBV7-8
J gene: TRBJ2-5
CDR3 protein: CASSAEGKGAETQYF

V gene: TRBV6-5
J gene: TRBJ2-1
CDR3 protein: CASSYTKTSGAYNEQFF

V gene: TRBV7-2
J gene: TRBJ2-1
CDR3 protein: CASSPAGRSYNEQFF

V gene: TRBV29-1
J gene: TRBJ2-6
CDR3 protein: CSVERGASLAF

V gene: TRBV12-3/TRBV12-4
J gene: TRBJ1-1
CDR3 protein: CASSRTTGIEAFF

V gene: TRBV10-3
J gene: TRBJ2-1
CDR3 protein: CAISESVYSYNEQFF

V gene: TRBV5-1
J gene: TRBJ1-6
CDR3 protein: CASSSGQGGDSPLHF

V gene: TRBV29-1
J gene: TRBJ2-7
CDR3 protein: CSPRRDEQYF